This T cell receptor beta chain comes out of a study of T cells in Graves' hyperthyroidism and ophthalmopathy. Study-wide context: Peripheral blood specimens were obtained at initial diagnosis, prior to any treatment.

This clonotype was detected many times. Its antigen is still unknown. The cohort's ophthalmopathy patients, a group with duration under 3 months, had a Clinical Activity Score of at least 3 and a NOSPECS grade of at least 4. Diagnosing involved the use of clinical symptoms, serum thyroxine and TRAb, thyroid ultrasound and orbital computed tomography. General observations from the study: Blood held most thyroid clonotypes expanded above 0.001 frequency.

The germline gives CDR1 LGHDT, CDR2 YNNKEL (reference sequence). Deletions cut 3 bases from V and 5 bases from J, with 3 bases between. The CDR3 is 11 residues long. The TCR beta CDR3 regions underwent amplification using RNA transcripts as the source. The HTBI primer set was used in a first-round RT-PCR of the TCR CDR3. TCRdb recomputed calls from the multiplex PCR reads with MiXCR, one row per CDR3 protein. The sample consists of 490,000 or so distinct CDR3 sequences, 20% to 25% of them appearing once. This TCR derives from a woman in her 70s with Graves' ophthalmopathy. The chain uses TRBV3-1 and TRBJ2-3; D uncertain. The source material was blood. The CDR3 region is CASSHIDTQYF. CDR3 sequence (DNA): TGTGCCAGCAGCCATATAGATACGCAGTATTTT.